This T cell receptor (beta chain) comes out of a study of blood T cell repertoires in COVID-19. On the study more broadly: The origin of the acute and convalescent COVID-19 samples was the United States, Italy and Spain. Sample material is recorded as cDNA or gDNA derived from T cells, B-cell-depleted T cells, or PBMCs.

Participants had their cohort set by participant-reported clinical history. The V gene lost 7 bases and the J gene lost 0 bases, with 15 bases spanning the gap. The V gene's germline CDR1 is MNHEY and CDR2 SVGAGI. CDR3 length: 15 amino acids. Assay used: immunoSEQ multiplex PCR; TCRdb lists only in-frame clones, some missing. The sample comprises 360,000 or so clones, about four fifths of which are singletons, and approximately 5% rests with the top ten. The clonotype originates from a woman aged 50 to 65 who had recovered from COVID-19. The chain couples TRBV6-5 to TRBJ1-1, with a weak D call TRBD1 (5 bases). Source material: PBMCs or T cells enriched from blood (not recorded which). CDR3 coding DNA: TGTGCCAGCACCCTGACAGCCGGCCTGAACACTGAAGCTTTCTTT. This gives the protein CASTLTAGLNTEAFF.